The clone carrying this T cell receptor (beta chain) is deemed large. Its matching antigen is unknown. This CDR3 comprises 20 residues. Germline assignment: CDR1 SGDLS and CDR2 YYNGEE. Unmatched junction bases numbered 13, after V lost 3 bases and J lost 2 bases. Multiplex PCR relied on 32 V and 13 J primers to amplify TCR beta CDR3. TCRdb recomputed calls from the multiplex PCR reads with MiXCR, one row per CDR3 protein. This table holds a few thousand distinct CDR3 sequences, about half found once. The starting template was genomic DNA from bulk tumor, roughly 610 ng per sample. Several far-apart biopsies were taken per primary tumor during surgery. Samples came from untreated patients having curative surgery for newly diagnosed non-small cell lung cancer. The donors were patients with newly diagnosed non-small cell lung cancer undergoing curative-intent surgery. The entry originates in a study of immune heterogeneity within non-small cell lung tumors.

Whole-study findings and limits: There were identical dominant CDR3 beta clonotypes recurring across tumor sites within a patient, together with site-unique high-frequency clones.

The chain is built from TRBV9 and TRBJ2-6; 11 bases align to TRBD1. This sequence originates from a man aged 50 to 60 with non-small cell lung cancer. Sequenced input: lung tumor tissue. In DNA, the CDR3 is TGTGCCAGCAGCGCTTCCAGGGACAGGGGGATCGAGACTGGGGCCAACGTCCTGACTTTC. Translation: CASSASRDRGIETGANVLTF.